Below are 18 T cell receptor beta chains sequenced from a single sample in a study of CD8 T cells in ankylosing spondylitis. Each CDR3 protein gets one entry after TCRdb re-called the 5' RACE reads with MiXCR. The sample consists of 30,000 to 45,000 distinct CDR3 sequences, about 5.5% of them appearing once. The material sequenced was blood, either unsorted or a sorted T cell fraction (not recorded which). The receptors come from a male donor with ankylosing spondylitis or in good health (not recorded which).

This clonotype was recorded many times. The chain uses TRBV6-5 and TRBJ2-1; no clear D. This CDR3 region has 13 residues. Germline V gene data show CDR1 as MNHEY and CDR2 as SVGAGI. The V end lost 2 bases, the J end lost 7 bases, and 9 bases lay between the germline ends. The CDR3 region has the DNA TGTGCCAGCAGTTACCCGACCAAGAATGAGCAGTTCTTC. Its translation is CASSYPTKNEQFF.

The rearrangement joins TRBV12-3 or TRBV12-4 to TRBJ1-5; D remains unclear. The CDR3 runs to 13 residues. DNA for the CDR3: TGTATCAGCAGTTTGCAGCGTTATCAGCCCCAGCATTTT. It encodes CISSLQRYQPQHF.

This clonotype has a handful of counts. The chain couples TRBV5-8 to TRBJ2-3, with no clear D. Germline values: CDR1 SGHTS, CDR2 YDEGEE. The V end lost 2 bases, the J end lost 3 bases, and 13 bases lay between the germline ends. The CDR3 is made up of 15 amino acids. The CDR3 DNA is TGTGCCAGCAGCTTCCTGGGCCGGCGGACAGATACGCAGTATTTT. This codes for CASSFLGRRTDTQYF.

This clonotype has ten or more counts. The CDR3 is CSALRQADTQYF. The CDR3 DNA follows: TGCAGTGCGCTCCGACAGGCAGATACGCAGTATTTT. The rearrangement links TRBV20-1 to TRBJ2-3, with D possibly TRBD1 on 6 matching bases. From germline, CDR1 is DFQATT and CDR2 SNEGSKA (reference sequence). The V end lost 6 bases, the J end lost 4 bases, and 11 bases lay between the germline ends. The CDR3 runs 12 residues.

This clonotype has at least ten counts. The V gene is TRBV6-1, the J gene TRBJ2-5, with a tentative D call TRBD1 (6 bases). The germline CDR1 and CDR2 sequences are MNHNS and SASEGT. The CDR3 loop spans 15 amino acids. V was clipped by 4 bases and J by 6 bases, with 18 bases between them. CDR3 in DNA: TGTGCCAGCAGTGGGAACAGGGCCGAGTTTAAGACCCAGTACTTC. Translated: CASSGNRAEFKTQYF.

This clonotype has a count of ten or more. This sequence joins TRBV28 and TRBJ2-7, with D perhaps TRBD2 (5 bases). The CDR3 has 14 amino acids. V lost 6 bases and J 6 bases, leaving 18 bases between the germline ends. Germline CDR1 and CDR2: MDHEN and SYDVKM. Here the CDR3 DNA reads TGTGCCAGCAGGAGAGCGGAACTCCTATTCGAGCAGTACTTC. Amino acids: CASRRAELLFEQYF.

This clonotype was detected many times. V and J are TRBV5-1 and TRBJ2-7; 9 bases agree with TRBD1. The germline V gene encodes CDR1 SGHRS and CDR2 YFSETQ. The CDR3 length is 13 residues. V lost 1 base, J lost 6 bases, and 2 bases stayed unmatched. CDR3 loop: CASSLRTGAEQYF. The DNA of the CDR3 is TGCGCCAGCAGCTTGCGGACAGGGGCCGAGCAGTACTTC. The complete variable domain, with remaining parts taken from reference TRBV5-1 and TRBJ2-7, reads KAGVTQTPRYLIKTRGQQVTLSCSPISGHRSVSWYQQTPGQGLQFLFEYFSETQRNKGNFPGRFSGRQFSNSRSEMNVSTLELGDSALYLCASSLRTGAEQYFGPGTRLTVT.

This clonotype was seen ten or more times. The rearrangement uses TRBV6-5 and TRBJ1-4; a possible D gene is TRBD1 (5 bases). V was clipped by 4 bases and J by 6 bases, with 9 bases between them. Germline-derived CDR1 and CDR2 are MNHEY and SVGAGI. The CDR3 loop spans 13 amino acids. CDR3: CASSSDMDEKLFF. In nucleotides, the CDR3 is TGTGCCAGCAGTTCGGACATGGATGAAAAACTGTTTTTT.

This clonotype was picked up a small number of times. This chain connects TRBV7-2 to TRBJ2-7, with D possibly matching TRBD2 (6 bases). V lost 5 bases, J lost 4 bases, and 9 bases lay in between. The CDR3 is 12 residues long. Germline CDR1 is SGHTA and CDR2 is FQGNSA. CDR3 residues: CASSRGTYEQYF. The CDR3 DNA follows: TGTGCCAGCAGCCGCGGGACTTACGAGCAGTACTTC.

This clonotype showed up many times. V gene TRBV20-1 combines with J gene TRBJ1-2, with D maybe TRBD1 (6 bases). Germline values: CDR1 DFQATT, CDR2 SNEGSKA (reference sequence). Trimming left V 6 bases short and J 0 bases short, with 17 bases between. The CDR3 is made up of 15 amino acids. As DNA, the CDR3 is TGCAGTGCCGCCGAACGGGGGGGCTCTAACTATGGCTACACCTTC. Translating it yields CSAAERGGSNYGYTF.

This clonotype was detected many times. The CDR3 sequence is CASSPQGPPGTQYF. CDR3 sequence (DNA): TGTGCCAGCAGTCCCCAGGGCCCGCCGGGGACCCAGTACTTC. J is TRBJ2-5 and V is TRBV6-2 or TRBV6-3, with D maybe TRBD1 (5 bases). Germline V gives CDR1 MNHEY, CDR2 SVGEGT. The CDR3 runs to 14 residues. Trimming pared 5 bases from V and 7 bases from J, leaving 17 bases between.

This clonotype was seen many times. The CDR3 sequence is CASSFQGGETQYF. The CDR3 DNA reads as TGTGCCAGCAGCTTCCAGGGTGGAGAGACCCAGTACTTC. The V gene is TRBV7-3, the J gene TRBJ2-5, with D perhaps matching TRBD1 (5 bases). Trimming removed 3 bases at V and 4 bases at J, with 9 bases between. The length of the CDR3 is 13 residues. Germline-derived CDR1 and CDR2 are SGHTA and FQGTGA.

This clonotype showed up many times. This chain uses TRBV18 with TRBJ2-3; no clear D. Trimming left V 4 bases short and J 2 bases short, with 4 bases between. The CDR3 runs 12 residues. Germline assignment: CDR1 KGHSH and CDR2 LQKENI. This CDR3 is CASSLLTDTQYF. CDR3 nucleotide sequence: TGTGCCAGCTCACTACTCACAGATACGCAGTATTTT.

This clonotype was found many times. The chain carries TRBV5-6 and TRBJ2-1; weak D call: TRBD2 (5 bases). This CDR3 spans 12 amino acids. CDR1 is SGHDT, CDR2 YYEEEE, per germline. V shed 1 base and J shed 10 bases, with 9 bases lying between them. The CDR3 DNA reads TGTGCCAGCAGCTTGTCCGGGAACGAGCAGTTCTTC. This encodes CASSLSGNEQFF.

In its sample, this clonotype was seen many times. The V gene is TRBV20-1, the J gene TRBJ1-1, with D unclear. V dropped 1 base and J dropped 0 bases, with 9 bases sitting between them. CDR3 length: 14 residues. Germline CDR1 is DFQATT and CDR2 is SNEGSKA (reference sequence). CDR3 nucleotides: TGCAGTGCTAGAGTCTTTGCTATGAACACTGAAGCTTTCTTT. Translating gives CSARVFAMNTEAFF.

There are many counts of this clonotype. The CDR3 DNA reads TGTGCCATCGGTGTGGGACAGGGCTTCTATGGCTACACCTTC. It encodes CAIGVGQGFYGYTF. V usage is TRBV10-3 and J usage is TRBJ1-2, with 9 nucleotides matching TRBD1. V trimming: 8 bases; J trimming: 4 bases; junction bases outside the gene matches: 8. This CDR3 comprises 14 residues. The germline V gene has CDR1 ENHRY and CDR2 SYGVKD.

The chain recombines TRBV2 with TRBJ2-5, with 11 bases lining up with TRBD2. Germline V gene lookup returns CDR1 SNHLY and CDR2 FYNNEI. CDR3 length: 17 residues. CDR3 protein: CTRSSVTPGLAAETQYF. The CDR3 DNA reads TGTACCCGCAGTTCCGTCACCCCGGGACTAGCGGCGGAGACCCAGTACTTC.

This clonotype appeared many times. V is TRBV5-1 and J is TRBJ2-7; no clear D. The CDR3 totals 13 residues. The V end was cut by 5 bases, the J end by 0 bases, with 9 bases between. Germline V lookup: CDR1 SGHRS, CDR2 YFSETQ. The DNA of the CDR3 is TGCGCCAGCAGGACGATCAGCTCCTACGAGCAGTACTTC. Amino acids: CASRTISSYEQYF. Filled out from reference TRBV5-1 and TRBJ2-7, the complete variable domain reads KAGVTQTPRYLIKTRGQQVTLSCSPISGHRSVSWYQQTPGQGLQFLFEYFSETQRNKGNFPGRFSGRQFSNSRSEMNVSTLELGDSALYLCASRTISSYEQYFGPGTRLTVT.